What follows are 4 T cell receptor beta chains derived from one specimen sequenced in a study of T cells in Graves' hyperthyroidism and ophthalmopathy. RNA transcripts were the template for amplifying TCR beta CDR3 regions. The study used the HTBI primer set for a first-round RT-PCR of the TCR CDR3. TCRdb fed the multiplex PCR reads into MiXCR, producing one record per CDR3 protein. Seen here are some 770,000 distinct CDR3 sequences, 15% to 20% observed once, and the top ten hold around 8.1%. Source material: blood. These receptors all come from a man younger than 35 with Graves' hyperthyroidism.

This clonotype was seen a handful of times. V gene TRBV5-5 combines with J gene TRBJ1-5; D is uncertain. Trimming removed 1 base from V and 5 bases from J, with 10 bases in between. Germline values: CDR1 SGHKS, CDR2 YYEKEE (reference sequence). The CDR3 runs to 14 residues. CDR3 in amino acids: CASSLWQEDQPQHF. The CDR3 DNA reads TGTGCCAGCAGCTTGTGGCAGGAAGATCAGCCCCAGCATTTT.

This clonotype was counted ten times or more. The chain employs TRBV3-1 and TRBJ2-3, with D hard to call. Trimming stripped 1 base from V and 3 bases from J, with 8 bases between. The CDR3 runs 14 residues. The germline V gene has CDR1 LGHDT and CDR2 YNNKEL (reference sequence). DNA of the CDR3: TGTGCCAGCAGCCAAGGGGATCTGACAGATACGCAGTATTTT. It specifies CASSQGDLTDTQYF.

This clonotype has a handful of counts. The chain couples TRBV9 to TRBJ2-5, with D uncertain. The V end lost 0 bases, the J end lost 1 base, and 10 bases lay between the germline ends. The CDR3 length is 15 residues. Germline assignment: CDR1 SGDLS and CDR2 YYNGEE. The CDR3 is CASSVESGSQETQYF. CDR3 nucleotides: TGTGCCAGCAGCGTAGAATCCGGGTCCCAAGAGACCCAGTACTTC.

The CDR3 bases are TGTGCCAGCAGCTTCGAGGGGCCGGATGGCACTGAAGCTTTCTTT. Translating it yields CASSFEGPDGTEAFF. The chain is built from TRBV13 and TRBJ1-1, with D tentatively TRBD1 (5 bases). The germline CDR1 and CDR2 sequences are PRHDT and FYEKMQ (reference sequence). The length of the CDR3 is 15 residues. V gave up 3 bases and J gave up 4 bases, with 15 bases separating them.